The 25 T cell receptor beta chains below were found in one sample sequenced in a study of CD8+CD57+ T cells in acquired aplastic anemia. The use of genomic DNA as template underpinned the TCR beta VDJ and CDR3 profiling. MiXCR, applied by TCRdb to the reads, yields one record per CDR3 protein. The sample has about 420,000 distinct CDR3 sequences, 60% to 80% seen once. The specimen sequenced was sorted CD4+, CD8+, or CD8+CD57+ T cells (not recorded which) from PBMCs. These receptors came from a human donor in good health, serving as a control.

For this clonotype: This clone may be a read error of a much larger clone one base away. The rearrangement joins TRBV20-1 to TRBJ2-2; tentatively, D is TRBD2 (6 bases). CDR3 length: 14 amino acids. Trimming took 0 bases from V and 9 from J, leaving 14 bases between them. The germline V gene has CDR1 DFQATT and CDR2 SNEGSKA (reference sequence). CDR3 DNA sequence: TGCAGTGCTAGAGATGGGGGGTCCGCCCGGGAGCTGTTTTTT. Its protein product is CSARDGGSARELFF.

This clonotype was counted ten times or more. The rearrangement joins TRBV7-6 to TRBJ2-5; D remains ambiguous. The CDR3 extends over 13 amino acids. Germline loops: CDR1 SGHVS, CDR2 FNYEAQ. The V and J ends lost 3 bases and 1 base respectively, with 6 bases between them. In DNA, the CDR3 is TGTGCCAGCAGCTTTGGGGTCCAAGAGACCCAGTACTTC. Encoded protein: CASSFGVQETQYF.

This clonotype was counted many times. The J gene is TRBJ2-7, the V gene TRBV5-1; 10 positions agree with TRBD1. This CDR3 has 17 amino acids. Germline V gives CDR1 SGHRS, CDR2 YFSETQ. The J segment lost 2 bases and the V segment lost 3 bases, leaving 11 bases of the junction unmatched. In DNA form, the CDR3 reads TGCGCCAGCAGCTCAGGACAGGGGGGGAGCGCAGCCTACGAGCAGTACTTC. Translated, it gives CASSSGQGGSAAYEQYF. Supplemented by reference TRBV5-1 and TRBJ2-7, the full variable domain reads KAGVTQTPRYLIKTRGQQVTLSCSPISGHRSVSWYQQTPGQGLQFLFEYFSETQRNKGNFPGRFSGRQFSNSRSEMNVSTLELGDSALYLCASSSGQGGSAAYEQYFGPGTRLTVT.

The CDR3 protein is CSARDAGVLGGSPLHF. In DNA, the CDR3 is TGCAGTGCTAGAGATGCCGGGGTCTTGGGGGGATCACCCCTCCACTTT. The V call is TRBV20-1, the J call TRBJ1-6; possible D gene TRBD1, 5 bases. CDR1 is DFQATT and CDR2 is SNEGSKA in the germline V gene (reference sequence). V lost 0 bases, J lost 10 bases, and 19 bases lay in between. The CDR3 sequence is 16 residues long.

CDR3 sequence: CATSDLWGSKYF. The CDR3 DNA reads TGTGCCACCAGTGATTTATGGGGGAGCAAGTATTTT. The V gene is TRBV24-1, the J gene TRBJ2-3; D tentatively reads TRBD1 or TRBD2 (5 bases each). The V end was cut by 1 base, the J end by 13 bases, with 11 bases between. The CDR3 loop spans 12 amino acids. CDR1 and CDR2 from the germline V gene are KGHDR and SFDVKD.

The chain recombines TRBV20-1 with TRBJ2-7; TRBD1 agrees at 8 bases. The CDR3 covers 12 residues. With 5 bases clipped from V and 3 bases from J, the junction kept 3 bases outside the gene matches. Germline V gene data show CDR1 as DFQATT and CDR2 as SNEGSKA (reference sequence). The CDR3 DNA reads as TGCAGTGCTGCACAGGGGGTCTACGAGCAGTACTTC. Protein sequence: CSAAQGVYEQYF.

V usage is TRBV2 and J usage is TRBJ1-2, with D maybe TRBD1 (6 bases). Germline V CDR1 and CDR2: SNHLY, FYNNEI. Trimming left V 6 bases short and J 0 bases short, with 20 bases between. The CDR3 has 17 residues. The CDR3 region is CASRARRWGRANYGYTF. As DNA, the CDR3 is TGTGCCAGCAGGGCCAGGAGATGGGGGCGAGCTAACTATGGCTACACCTTC.

The genes are TRBV5-6 and TRBJ1-1; 8 bases align to TRBD1. The length of the CDR3 is 14 residues. J gave up 5 bases and V 4 bases, and 7 bases lay outside the gene matches. CDR1 and CDR2 from the germline V gene are SGHDT and YYEEEE. The CDR3 loop is CASSPGTGFTEAFF. The CDR3 nucleotides read TGTGCCAGCAGCCCCGGGACAGGCTTTACTGAAGCTTTCTTT.

The chain combines TRBV20-1 with TRBJ1-2, with TRBD1 matching over 8 bases. CDR1 is DFQATT, CDR2 SNEGSKA, per germline (reference sequence). The ends lost 3 bases at V and 6 bases at J; junction bases unmatched: 12. The CDR3 is 15 residues long. The DNA of the CDR3 is TGCAGTGCTAGCTTCCGGGGCAGGGGGCTAAATGGCTACACCTTC. It codes for CSASFRGRGLNGYTF.

The rearrangement links TRBV9 to TRBJ1-2; possibly TRBD1 for D (6 bases). This CDR3 has 14 amino acids. Trimming shortened V by 2 bases and J by 6 bases, and 14 bases separated the two germline ends. CDR1 SGDLS and CDR2 YYNGEE come from the germline V gene. The CDR3 sequence: CASSVQGPVDGYTF. DNA for the CDR3: TGTGCCAGCAGCGTCCAGGGGCCGGTCGATGGCTACACCTTC.

Points on this clonotype: The junction departs from germline at one end; a sequencing error may be responsible. The chain employs TRBV5-1 and TRBJ1-6; D is unclear. The CDR3 is 12 residues long. Germline CDR1 reads SGHRS; CDR2 reads YFSETQ. CDR3 loop: CASSRTVSQVHF. CDR3 nucleotides: TGTGCCAGCAGCCGGACCGTCTCACAAGTCCACTTT.

Concerning this clonotype: Here the CDR3 omits its conserved ending phenylalanine or tryptophan, so a read error is the likely source. The V and J genes are TRBV19 and TRBJ2-3; weak D call: TRBD2 (6 bases). V lost 9 bases to trimming and J lost 12 bases, with 28 bases between them. The CDR3 extends over 15 amino acids. The germline CDR1 and CDR2 sequences are LNHDA and SQIVND (reference sequence). The CDR3 is CASRINAGPLHSQYS. CDR3 nucleotides: TGTGCCAGCAGGATAAACGCGGGGCCCCTACATAGCCAGTATTCG.

Regarding this clonotype: The germline gene is not matched at one end of the junction; a read error may be the cause. This chain links TRBV15 with TRBJ2-1; D unclear. This CDR3 has 13 residues. Per germline, CDR1 LNHNV and CDR2 YYDKDF (reference sequence). The CDR3 nucleotides read TGTGCCACCAGCAGAGAACGAGTTAAGAGCCAGGTCTTC. Amino acid sequence: CATSRERVKSQVF.

This clonotype showed up many times. The chain is built from TRBV20-1 and TRBJ1-6; 8 positions match TRBD1. Germline V CDR1 and CDR2: DFQATT, SNEGSKA (reference sequence). After removal of 2 bases from V and 2 bases from J, the junction contained 2 bases not matched to a gene. The CDR3 sequence is 15 residues long. The CDR3 nucleotides read TGCAGTGCTAGAACAGGGGGGACCTATAATTCACCCCTCCACTTT. This encodes CSARTGGTYNSPLHF.

This clonotype showed up just once. CDR3 region: CASSLRGPPYEQYF. In DNA, the CDR3 is TGTGCCAGCAGCTTAAGAGGGCCCCCCTACGAGCAGTACTTC. The chain has TRBV7-2 and TRBJ2-7, with D perhaps TRBD2 (5 bases). Trimming removed 2 bases at V and 2 bases at J, with 10 bases between. The CDR3 contains 14 residues. Germline values: CDR1 SGHTA, CDR2 FQGNSA.

The chain carries TRBV7-8 and TRBJ2-7; the D gene is possibly TRBD1 (5 bases). V was pared by 5 bases and J by 2 bases, with 16 bases between. Germline loops: CDR1 SGHVS, CDR2 FQNEAQ. This CDR3 is built from 15 residues. The CDR3 DNA reads as TGTGCCAGCAGCCGTAGCAGCGAGGACACCTACGAGCAGTACTTC. Protein product: CASSRSSEDTYEQYF. Variable domain in full (rest from reference TRBV7-8 and TRBJ2-7): GAGVSQSPRYKVAKRGQDVALRCDPISGHVSLFWYQQALGQGPEFLTYFQNEAQLDKSGLPSDRFFAERPEGSVSTLKIQRTQQEDSAVYLCASSRSSEDTYEQYFGPGTRLTVT.

The CDR3 region is CASSVDQTLQYF. As DNA, the CDR3 is TGTGCCAGCAGCGTAGACCAAACTTTGCAGTATTTT. V is TRBV9 and J is TRBJ2-3; D not certain. Germline V gene lookup returns CDR1 SGDLS and CDR2 YYNGEE. V was pared by 0 bases and J by 11 bases, with 10 bases between. The CDR3 consists of 12 residues.

The chain combines TRBV5-5 with TRBJ2-7, with D tentatively TRBD2 (6 bases). The tail of the sequence fits TRBJ2-5 better, so the J call may be wrong. The CDR3 is made up of 13 amino acids. Germline CDR1 SGHKS, CDR2 YYEKEE (reference sequence). The CDR3 DNA reads TGTGCCAGCAGCCGAGGGACTTTCGAGACCCAGTACTTC. It specifies CASSRGTFETQYF.

The V call is TRBV19, the J call TRBJ1-1; D gene unclear. Trimming took off 4 bases at V and 0 bases at J, with 12 bases between the two ends. The length of the CDR3 is 15 residues. Germline CDR1 reads LNHDA; CDR2 reads SQIVND (reference sequence). The CDR3 spells CASSKSENLNTEAFF. The CDR3 coding sequence is TGTGCCAGTAGTAAATCTGAGAACCTGAACACTGAAGCTTTCTTT.

The CDR3 reads CASSFDLSNEQFF. The CDR3 DNA reads as TGTGCCAGCAGCTTCGACTTAAGCAATGAGCAGTTCTTC. This chain links TRBV7-9 with TRBJ2-1; D gene ambiguous. The V and J ends lost 3 bases and 6 bases respectively, with 9 bases between them. The CDR3 is made up of 13 amino acids. Germline CDR1 and CDR2: SEHNR and FQNEAQ (reference sequence).

In regard to this clonotype: A much larger clonotype is one base distant, so this may be a read error. The genes are TRBV10-3 and TRBJ1-2, with D tentatively TRBD1 (5 bases). The V and J ends lost 10 bases and 5 bases respectively, with 17 bases between them. The CDR3 runs to 13 residues. Germline V gives CDR1 ENHRY, CDR2 SYGVKD. This CDR3 reads CASAQGENYGYTF. The CDR3 DNA sequence: TGTGCCAGTGCACAAGGGGAGAATTATGGCTACACCTTC.

In regard to this clonotype: An end of the junction differs from the germline gene, which may be a read error. The chain is built from TRBV7-2 and TRBJ2-7; a possible D gene is TRBD2 (6 bases). Germline V gene sequence: CDR1 SGHTA, CDR2 FQGNSA. The CDR3 is made up of 19 amino acids. The DNA of the CDR3 is TGTGCCAGCAGCTTAAGGGGAGGAACTAACTATGCCCCTACCTACGGGCAGTACTTC. This translates into CASSLRGGTNYAPTYGQYF.

The chain is built from TRBV7-9 and TRBJ2-7; 7 positions match TRBD1. CDR1 and CDR2 (germline): SEHNR, FQNEAQ (reference sequence). The CDR3 is 15 residues long. Trimming removed 5 bases from V and 13 bases from J; junction bases left unmatched: 20. The CDR3 coding sequence is TGTGCCAGCAGCAGAGACAGGGACAAGGGTCTCGAGTATTACTTC. Protein sequence: CASSRDRDKGLEYYF.

The genes are TRBV10-2 and TRBJ2-7; TRBD1 matches 9 bases. The end of the DNA is better explained by TRBJ2-1, so the J call may be wrong. Germline CDR1 is WSHSY and CDR2 is SAAADI. The CDR3 has 14 residues. Here the CDR3 reads CASSWTGATYEQFF. The CDR3 DNA sequence: TGCGCCAGCAGTTGGACAGGGGCGACCTACGAGCAGTTCTTC.

The chain uses TRBV25-1 and TRBJ1-1; 7 nucleotides align to TRBD1. CDR3 length: 14 amino acids. V shed 6 bases, J shed 3 bases, and the junction held 7 bases outside the gene matches. CDR1 is MGHDK and CDR2 is SYGVNS in the germline V gene. The CDR3 region has the DNA TGTGCCAGCAGACCGGGACAGAGTCACACTGAAGCTTTCTTT. It specifies CASRPGQSHTEAFF.